The rows below give T cell receptor beta chains drawn from one sample of a study of blood T cell repertoires in COVID-19. Produced via immunoSEQ multiplex PCR; TCRdb's table is partial and in-frame only. The top ten hold about 7% of the sample, which has some 150,000 clones, around 86% seen once. The source material was peripheral blood. These receptors all stem from a woman of 80 years or more in a cohort sampled during active or convalescent COVID-19. The CDR3 runs from the conserved cysteine through the conserved F or W. The D gene is left open where the match is weak. Size values are once, few and many counts, or a class for expanded clones, and some rows have none.

>-|TRBJ2-7|TRBV10-3|-
TGTGCCATCAGTGGTGAGGGGGTCTACGAGCAGTACTTC
CAISGEGVYEQYF
>-|TRBJ1-1|TRBV10-3|-
TGTGCCATCAGTAAAGTTGGAGGGGATCTCACTGAAGCTTTCTTT
CAISKVGGDLTEAFF
>TRBD2|TRBJ2-3|TRBV28|-
TGTGCCAGCAGGAAGCGGGGGGGAGAAGATACGCAGTATTTT
CASRKRGGEDTQYF
>-|TRBJ1-6|TRBV9|-
TGTGCCAGCAGCAAAGACCCACACCCAGGGAACTCACCCCTCCACTTT
CASSKDPHPGNSPLHF
>-|TRBJ1-6|TRBV25-1|-
TGTGCCAGCAGTGAAACCCGGGGGGATTCACCCCTCCACTTT
CASSETRGDSPLHF
>-|TRBJ2-1|TRBV12-3/TRBV12-4|-
TGTGCCAGCAGTGGAACCGGGGTGGAGCAGTTCTTC
CASSGTGVEQFF
>-|TRBJ1-4|TRBV24-1|-
TGTGCCACCAGTTTGGGGGGGGAAGAAAAACTGTTTTTT
CATSLGGEEKLFF
>-|TRBJ1-6|TRBV12-5|once
TGTGCTAGTGGTTCCTCAGGCTATAATTCACCCCTCCACTTT
CASGSSGYNSPLHF
>-|TRBJ2-5|TRBV18|-
TGTGCCAGCTCACCCGGACAGCAAGAGACCCAGTACTTC
CASSPGQQETQYF
>-|TRBJ2-7|TRBV5-1|-
TGCGCCAGCAGCTTCCGGGACAGAAGGACTAACGAGCAGTACTTC
CASSFRDRRTNEQYF
>-|TRBJ2-5|TRBV24-1|-
TGTGCCACCAGTGATACTCGCGGGGAGACCCAGTACTTC
CATSDTRGETQYF
>-|TRBJ2-7|TRBV4-1|once
TGCGCCAGCAGCCAAAGTCGGCTAGCCGGGAACTACGAGCAGTACTTC
CASSQSRLAGNYEQYF
>TRBD2|TRBJ2-7|TRBV5-1|-
TGCGCCAGCAGCCCGGGAGGGGGACACTCCTACGAGCAGTACTTC
CASSPGGGHSYEQYF
>-|TRBJ1-1|TRBV4-3|-
TGCGCCAGCAGCCAAGCTGGGCTCACTGAAGCTTTCTTT
CASSQAGLTEAFF
>TRBD1|TRBJ2-1|TRBV4-3|-
TGCGCCAGCAGCCAAGATTTGGTTGCGGGGACAGGGCACAATGAGCAGTTCTTC
CASSQDLVAGTGHNEQFF
>-|TRBJ2-1|TRBV7-2|-
TGTGCCAGCAGCTTAGCTCTCCCACTGAGGTTCTCCTACAATGAGCAGTTCTTC
CASSLALPLRFSYNEQFF
>-|TRBJ1-1|TRBV7-9|-
TGTGCCAGCAGCCCCCTGAGGGCAGCGAGAGAAAACACTGAAGCTTTCTTT
CASSPLRAARENTEAFF
>TRBD1|TRBJ2-3|TRBV29-1|-
TGCAGCGAGGGACAGAACACAGATACGCAGTATTTT
CSEGQNTDTQYF
>-|TRBJ2-3|TRBV4-1|-
TGCGCCAGCAGCCCCCAGGAGGTGTCCACAGATACGCAGTATTTT
CASSPQEVSTDTQYF
>TRBD1|TRBJ1-1|TRBV10-1|-
TGCGCCAGCAGTGTGGGTCCCCGGGAGGGGGCTGTCACTGAAGCTTTCTTT
CASSVGPREGAVTEAFF
>TRBD1|TRBJ1-1|TRBV6-1|-
TGTGCCAGCAGTGCCTTAGGACGGACAGGGGGCAACACTGAAGCTTTCTTT
CASSALGRTGGNTEAFF
>-|TRBJ1-1|TRBV28|-
TGTGCCAGCAGGGATTTCCGGGGTGAAGCTTTCTTT
CASRDFRGEAFF
>-|TRBJ2-2|TRBV18|-
TGTGCCAGCTCGAGACACTTCACCGGGGAGCTGTTTTTT
CASSRHFTGELFF
>TRBD1|TRBJ1-2|TRBV6-5|-
TGTGCCAGCAGTTACCAATTCTTAGGACAGGGTAGTGGCTACACCTTC
CASSYQFLGQGSGYTF
>TRBD2|TRBJ2-7|TRBV11-2|once
TGTGCCAGCAGTCTAGCGGGGGGAAGCGAGCAGTACTTC
CASSLAGGSEQYF
>TRBD2|TRBJ2-1|TRBV6-5|-
TGTGCCAGCAGTTGGCGGGAGACCTACAATGAGCAGTTCTTC
CASSWRETYNEQFF
>-|TRBJ1-4|TRBV28|-
TGTGCCACTACAACTAATGAAAAACTGTTTTTT
CATTTNEKLFF
>-|TRBJ2-5|TRBV11-2|-
TGTGCCAGCAGCTTCGCAGGGCTGAGAGAGACCCAGTACTTC
CASSFAGLRETQYF
>-|TRBJ2-2|TRBV15|-
TGTGCCACCAGCAGAGGCAGGAACACCGGGGAGCTGTTTTTT
CATSRGRNTGELFF
>TRBD1|TRBJ2-1|TRBV2|many
TGTGCCAGCACTCAAGAGGGGGCACTATCCTACAATGAGCAGTTCTTC
CASTQEGALSYNEQFF
>TRBD1|TRBJ1-4|TRBV11-2|-
TGTGCCAGCATCAAGGGGAGACAGGGGGGTGAAAAACTGTTTTTT
CASIKGRQGGEKLFF
>-|TRBJ2-7|TRBV7-9|-
TGTGCCAGCAGCTTAGCATTTGTAATTGGGGCGACTCCCTACGAGCAGTACTTC
CASSLAFVIGATPYEQYF
>TRBD1|TRBJ2-1|TRBV10-3|-
TGTGCCATCAGTGATGGCAGGGGGTCTTACAATGAGCAGTTCTTC
CAISDGRGSYNEQFF